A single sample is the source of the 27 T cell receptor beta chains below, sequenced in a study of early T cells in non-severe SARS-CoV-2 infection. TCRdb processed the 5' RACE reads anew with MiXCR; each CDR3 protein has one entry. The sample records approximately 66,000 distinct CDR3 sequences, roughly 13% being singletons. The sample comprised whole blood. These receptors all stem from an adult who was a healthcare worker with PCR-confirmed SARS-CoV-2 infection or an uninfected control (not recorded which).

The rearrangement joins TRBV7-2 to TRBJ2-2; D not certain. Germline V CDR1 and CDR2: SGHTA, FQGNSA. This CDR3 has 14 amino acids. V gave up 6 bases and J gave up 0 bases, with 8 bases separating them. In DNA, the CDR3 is TGTGCCAGCAGTTGGCTAGCGAACACCGGGGAGCTGTTTTTT. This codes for CASSWLANTGELFF.

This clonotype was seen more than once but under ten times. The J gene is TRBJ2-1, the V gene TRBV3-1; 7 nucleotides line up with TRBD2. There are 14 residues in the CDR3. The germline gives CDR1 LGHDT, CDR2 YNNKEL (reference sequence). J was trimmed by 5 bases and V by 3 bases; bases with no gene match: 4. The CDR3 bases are TGTGCCAGCAGCCATAACCGGGGGGACAATGAGCAGTTCTTC. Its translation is CASSHNRGDNEQFF.

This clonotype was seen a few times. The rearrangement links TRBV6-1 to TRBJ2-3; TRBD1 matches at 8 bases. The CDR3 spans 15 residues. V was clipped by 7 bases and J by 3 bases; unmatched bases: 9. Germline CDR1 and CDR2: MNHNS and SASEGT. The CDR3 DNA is TGTGCCAGCACCCTGGACAGGGTGGAGACAGATACGCAGTATTTT. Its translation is CASTLDRVETDTQYF.

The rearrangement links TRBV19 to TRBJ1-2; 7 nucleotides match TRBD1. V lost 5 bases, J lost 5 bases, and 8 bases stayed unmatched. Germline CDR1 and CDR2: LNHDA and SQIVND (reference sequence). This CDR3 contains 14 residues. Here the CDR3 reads CASSQGQKIYGYTF. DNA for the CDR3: TGTGCCAGTAGTCAGGGACAGAAGATTTATGGCTACACCTTC.

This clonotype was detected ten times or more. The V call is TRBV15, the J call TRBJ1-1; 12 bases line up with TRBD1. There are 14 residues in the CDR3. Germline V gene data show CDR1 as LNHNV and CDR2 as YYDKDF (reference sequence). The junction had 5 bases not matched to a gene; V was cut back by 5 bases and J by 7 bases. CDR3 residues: CATSRDRGRFEAFF. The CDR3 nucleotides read TGTGCCACCAGCCGGGACAGGGGGCGGTTTGAAGCTTTCTTT.

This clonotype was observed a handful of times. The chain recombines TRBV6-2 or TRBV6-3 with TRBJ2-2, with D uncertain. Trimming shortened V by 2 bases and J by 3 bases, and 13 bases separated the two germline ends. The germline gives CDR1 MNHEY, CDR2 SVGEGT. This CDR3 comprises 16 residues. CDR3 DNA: TGTGCCAGCAGTTACCGGTTGGTGGGTTACACCGGGGAGCTGTTTTTT. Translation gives CASSYRLVGYTGELFF.

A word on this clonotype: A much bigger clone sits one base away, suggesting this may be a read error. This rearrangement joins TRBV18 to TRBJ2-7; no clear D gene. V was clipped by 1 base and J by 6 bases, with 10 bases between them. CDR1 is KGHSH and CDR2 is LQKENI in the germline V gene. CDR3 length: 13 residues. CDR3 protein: CASSPHGVTEQYF. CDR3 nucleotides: TGTGCCAGCTCACCACATGGGGTAACCGAGCAGTACTTC.

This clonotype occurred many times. The DNA of the CDR3 is TGCGCCAGCAGCCAAAGGCCGACGGGCACGAACACCGGGGAGCTGTTTTTT. It encodes CASSQRPTGTNTGELFF. The V gene is TRBV4-3, the J gene TRBJ2-2, with D unresolved. CDR1 LGHNA and CDR2 YSLEER come from the germline V gene. V lost 2 bases to trimming and J lost 0 bases, with 13 bases between them. This CDR3 has 17 amino acids.

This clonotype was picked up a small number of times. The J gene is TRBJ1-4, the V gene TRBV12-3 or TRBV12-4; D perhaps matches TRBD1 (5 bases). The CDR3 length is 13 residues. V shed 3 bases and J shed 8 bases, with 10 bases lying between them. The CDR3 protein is CASSLQGGEKLFF. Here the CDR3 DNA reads TGTGCCAGCAGTTTGCAGGGTGGCGAAAAACTGTTTTTT.

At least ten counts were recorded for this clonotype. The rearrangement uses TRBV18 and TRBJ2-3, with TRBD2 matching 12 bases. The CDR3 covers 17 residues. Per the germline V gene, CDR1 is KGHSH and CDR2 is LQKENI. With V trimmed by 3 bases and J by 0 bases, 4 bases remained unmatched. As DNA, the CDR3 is TGTGCCAGCTCACCTCGGACTAGCGGGGAAAGCACAGATACGCAGTATTTT. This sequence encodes CASSPRTSGESTDTQYF.

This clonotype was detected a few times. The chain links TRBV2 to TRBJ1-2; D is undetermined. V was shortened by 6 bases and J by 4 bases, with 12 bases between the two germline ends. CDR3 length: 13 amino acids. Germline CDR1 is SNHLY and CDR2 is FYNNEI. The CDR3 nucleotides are TGTGCCAGCAGGGACGGCAGGCCCTATGGCTACACCTTC. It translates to CASRDGRPYGYTF.

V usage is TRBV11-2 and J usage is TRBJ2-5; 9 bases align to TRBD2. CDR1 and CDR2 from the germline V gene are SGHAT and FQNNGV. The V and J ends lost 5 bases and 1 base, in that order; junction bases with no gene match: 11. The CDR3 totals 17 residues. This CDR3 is CASSPGSGGTPQETQYF. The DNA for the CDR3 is TGTGCCAGCAGCCCGGGGAGCGGGGGGACCCCCCAAGAGACCCAGTACTTC.

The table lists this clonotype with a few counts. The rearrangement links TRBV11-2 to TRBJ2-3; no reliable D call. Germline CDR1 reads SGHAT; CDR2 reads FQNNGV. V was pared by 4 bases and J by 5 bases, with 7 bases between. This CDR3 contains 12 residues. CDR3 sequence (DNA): TGTGCCAGCAGCTCATTCGGAGATACGCAGTATTTT. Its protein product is CASSSFGDTQYF.

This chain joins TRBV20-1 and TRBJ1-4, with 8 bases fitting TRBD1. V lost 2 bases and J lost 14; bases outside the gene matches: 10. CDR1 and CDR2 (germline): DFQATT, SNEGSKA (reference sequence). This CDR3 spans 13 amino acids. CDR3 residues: CSARRAGGGRLFF. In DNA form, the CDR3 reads TGCAGTGCTAGAAGAGCAGGGGGCGGTAGGCTGTTTTTT.

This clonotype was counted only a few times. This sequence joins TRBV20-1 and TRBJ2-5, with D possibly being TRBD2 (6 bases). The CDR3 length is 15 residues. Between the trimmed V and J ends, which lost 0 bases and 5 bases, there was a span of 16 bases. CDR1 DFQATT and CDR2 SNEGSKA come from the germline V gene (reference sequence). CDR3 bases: TGCAGTGCTAGAGATGGGGCTAGCGTCAGGGAGACCCAGTACTTC. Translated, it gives CSARDGASVRETQYF.

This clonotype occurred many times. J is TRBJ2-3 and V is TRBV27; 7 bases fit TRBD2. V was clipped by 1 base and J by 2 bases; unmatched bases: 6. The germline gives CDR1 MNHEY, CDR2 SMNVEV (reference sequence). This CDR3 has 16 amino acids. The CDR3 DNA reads TGTGCCAGCAGTTTATTTGGGGGGGAAGACACAGATACGCAGTATTTT. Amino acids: CASSLFGGEDTDTQYF.

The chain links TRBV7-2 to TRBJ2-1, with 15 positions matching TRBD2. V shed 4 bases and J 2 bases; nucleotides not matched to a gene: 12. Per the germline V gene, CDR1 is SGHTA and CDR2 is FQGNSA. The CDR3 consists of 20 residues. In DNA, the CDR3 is TGTGCCAGCAGCTCACCTTCCAGGACTAGCGGGAGGGGGGCCTACAATGAGCAGTTCTTC. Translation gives CASSSPSRTSGRGAYNEQFF.

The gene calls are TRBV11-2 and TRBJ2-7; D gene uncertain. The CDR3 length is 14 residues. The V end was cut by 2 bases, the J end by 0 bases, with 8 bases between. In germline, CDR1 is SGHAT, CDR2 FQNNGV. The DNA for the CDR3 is TGTGCCAGCAGCTTACAGCGCAGCTCCTACGAGCAGTACTTC. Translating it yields CASSLQRSSYEQYF. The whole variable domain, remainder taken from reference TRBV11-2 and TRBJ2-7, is EAGVAQSPRYKIIEKRQSVAFWCNPISGHATLYWYQQILGQGPKLLIQFQNNGVVDDSQLPKDRFSAERLKGVDSTLKIQPAKLEDSAVYLCASSLQRSSYEQYFGPGTRLTVT.

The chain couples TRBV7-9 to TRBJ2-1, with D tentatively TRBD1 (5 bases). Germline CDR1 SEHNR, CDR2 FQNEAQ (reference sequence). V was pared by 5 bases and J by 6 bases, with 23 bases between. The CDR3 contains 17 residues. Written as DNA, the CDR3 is TGTGCCAGCAGCCGTCGACGGTTGTCAGGGAAAGTCAATGAGCAGTTCTTC. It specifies CASSRRRLSGKVNEQFF.

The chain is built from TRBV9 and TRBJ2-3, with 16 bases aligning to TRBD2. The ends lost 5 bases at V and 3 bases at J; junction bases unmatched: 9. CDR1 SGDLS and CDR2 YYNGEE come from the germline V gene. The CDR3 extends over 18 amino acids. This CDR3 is CASSVHGTSGRDTDTQYF. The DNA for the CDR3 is TGTGCCAGCAGTGTCCATGGGACTAGCGGGAGGGATACAGATACGCAGTATTTT.

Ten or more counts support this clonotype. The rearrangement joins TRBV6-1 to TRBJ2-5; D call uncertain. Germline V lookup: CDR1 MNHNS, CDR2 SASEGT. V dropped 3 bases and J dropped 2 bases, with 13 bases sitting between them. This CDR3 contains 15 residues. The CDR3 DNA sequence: TGTGCCAGCAGTGATGACGGGCTATTACAAGAGACCCAGTACTTC. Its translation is CASSDDGLLQETQYF.

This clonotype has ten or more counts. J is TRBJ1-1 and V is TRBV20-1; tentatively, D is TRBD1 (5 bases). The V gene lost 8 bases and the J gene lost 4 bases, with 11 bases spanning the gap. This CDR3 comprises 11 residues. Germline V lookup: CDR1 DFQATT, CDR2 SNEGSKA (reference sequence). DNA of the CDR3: TGCAGTAGCAGGGCCGTCACTGAAGCTTTCTTT. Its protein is CSSRAVTEAFF.

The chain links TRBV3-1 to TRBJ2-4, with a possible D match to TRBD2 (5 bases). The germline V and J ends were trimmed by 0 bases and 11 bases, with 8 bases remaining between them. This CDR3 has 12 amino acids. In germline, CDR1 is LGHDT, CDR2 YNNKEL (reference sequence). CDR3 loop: CASSQDLEVQYF. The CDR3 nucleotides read TGTGCCAGCAGCCAAGACCTGGAGGTTCAGTACTTC.

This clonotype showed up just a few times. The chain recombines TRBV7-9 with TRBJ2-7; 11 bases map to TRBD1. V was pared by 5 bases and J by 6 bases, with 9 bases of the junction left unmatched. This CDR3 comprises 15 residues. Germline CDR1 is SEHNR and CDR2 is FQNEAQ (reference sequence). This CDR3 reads CASSRQGQGVSEQYF. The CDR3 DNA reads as TGTGCCAGCAGCCGCCAGGGACAGGGGGTGAGCGAGCAGTACTTC.

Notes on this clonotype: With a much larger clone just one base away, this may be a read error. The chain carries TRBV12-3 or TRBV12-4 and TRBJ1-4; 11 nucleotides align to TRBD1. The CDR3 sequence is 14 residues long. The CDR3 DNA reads TGTGCCAGCAGCCGGACAGGGGGCGGTGAAAAACCGTTTTTT. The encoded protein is CASSRTGGGEKPFF.

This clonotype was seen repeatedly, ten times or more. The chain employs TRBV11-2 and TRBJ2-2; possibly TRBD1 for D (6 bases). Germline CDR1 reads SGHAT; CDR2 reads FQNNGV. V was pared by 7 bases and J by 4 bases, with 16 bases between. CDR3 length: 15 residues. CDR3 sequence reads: CASTLQGIGTGELFF. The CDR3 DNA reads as TGTGCCAGCACACTCCAGGGGATTGGCACCGGGGAGCTGTTTTTT.

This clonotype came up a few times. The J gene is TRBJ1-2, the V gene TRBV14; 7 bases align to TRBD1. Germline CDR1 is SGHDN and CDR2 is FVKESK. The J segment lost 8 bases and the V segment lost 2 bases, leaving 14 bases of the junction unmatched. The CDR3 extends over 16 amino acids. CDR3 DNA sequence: TGTGCCAGCAGCCAATTAGTAGGAGGGGGCGAGGTCGGCTACACCTTC. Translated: CASSQLVGGGEVGYTF.